The 5 T cell receptor beta chains in this list originate from one sample, sequenced in a study of blood T cell repertoires in COVID-19. Only in-frame clones appear in the TCRdb table, and some are missing; sequencing was by immunoSEQ multiplex PCR. The sample yields 200,000 to 250,000 clones, 85% seen once. Sequenced: peripheral blood. These receptors came from a man aged 45-60 years with COVID-19, enrolled during active disease.

V is TRBV21-1 and J is TRBJ1-3; the DNA was not compared with TRBD1, the D call given in the table. TRBV21-1 is described as a pseudogene. The CDR3 has 14 residues. CDR3 protein: CASRTHREGNTIYF. CDR3 sequence (DNA): TGTGCCAGCAGGACACACAGGGAAGGAAACACCATATATTTT.

The chain links TRBV5-1 to TRBJ2-2; 9 bases match TRBD1. Unmatched junction bases numbered 8, after V lost 4 bases and J lost 4 bases. In germline, CDR1 is SGHRS, CDR2 YFSETQ. The CDR3 spans 16 residues. The DNA of the CDR3 is TGCGCCAGCAGCGGGGGGACAGGGATCCTCACCGGGGAGCTGTTTTTT. Protein product: CASSGGTGILTGELFF.

The V call is TRBV27, the J call TRBJ1-5; 7 bases fit TRBD1. The CDR3 has 18 amino acids. Per germline, CDR1 MNHEY and CDR2 SMNVEV (reference sequence). V dropped 5 bases and J dropped 1; count of bases not matched to a gene: 14. CDR3 nucleotides: TGTGCCAGCAGTAGCCTGAGGGGGGCAGGGGGGAGCAATCAGCCCCAGCATTTT. Translating it yields CASSSLRGAGGSNQPQHF.

This rearrangement joins TRBV3-1 (or the pseudogene TRBV3-2) to TRBJ1-1; TRBD1 might be the D (5 bases). Germline values: CDR1 LGHDT, CDR2 YNNKEL (reference sequence). Trimming cost V 1 base and J 4 bases, with 13 bases left between them. The CDR3 length is 15 residues. For the CDR3, the DNA is TGTGCCAGCAGCCAAGTTATGGTGCAGGGCACTGAAGCTTTCTTT. It is translated as CASSQVMVQGTEAFF.

The V call is TRBV5-1, the J call TRBJ2-1, with TRBD1 matching over 11 bases. CDR3 length equals 14 residues. The germline CDR1 and CDR2 sequences are SGHRS and YFSETQ. J was trimmed by 6 bases and V by 4 bases; bases with no gene match: 3. The CDR3 sequence is CASSPGQGVNEQFF. The CDR3 region has the DNA TGCGCCAGCAGCCCGGGACAGGGGGTCAATGAGCAGTTCTTC.